These T cell receptor beta chains were read from a single sample in a study of blood T cells in healthy people across ages. TCRdb reanalysed the 5' RACE reads using MiXCR and keeps one entry per CDR3 protein. The sample consists of over 1,200,000 distinct CDR3 sequences, roughly 60% of them appearing once. The sequencing sample was made of blood. Every receptor here comes from a man aged 18 to 29 in good health. The CDR3 runs from the conserved cysteine through the conserved F or W. The D gene is left open where the match is weak. Only some rows state a clone size, as once, few, many or a class for expanded clones.

CDR3aa	CDR3nt	j_gene	v_gene	d_gene	abundance
CASSLAINLAGEDLEQFF	TGCGCCAGCAGCTTGGCCATCAACTTAGCGGGAGAAGACCTTGAGCAGTTCTTC	TRBJ2-1	TRBV5-1	TRBD2	.
CASSLGLRGNTEAFF	TGCGCCAGCAGCCTCGGTCTCAGGGGGAACACTGAAGCTTTCTTT	TRBJ1-1	TRBV4-1	.	.
CASSKITQETQYF	TGTGCCAGCAGTAAAATAACACAAGAGACCCAGTACTTC	TRBJ2-5	TRBV27	.	.
CASSYTSGSQETQYF	TGTGCCAGCAGTTACACTAGCGGGAGCCAAGAGACCCAGTACTTC	TRBJ2-5	TRBV6-5	TRBD2	.
CASILAGSSYNEQFF	TGTGCCAGCATTTTAGCGGGTAGCTCCTACAATGAGCAGTTCTTC	TRBJ2-1	TRBV12-3/TRBV12-4	TRBD2	.
CASRRLAGYEQYF	TGTGCCAGCCGACGACTAGCGGGGTACGAGCAGTACTTC	TRBJ2-7	TRBV28	TRBD2	.
CASSPPEVYEQYF	TGTGCCAGCAGCCCCCCGGAGGTTTACGAGCAGTACTTC	TRBJ2-7	TRBV7-9	.	.
CASSIGQGTYEQYF	TGCGCCAGCAGCATCGGACAGGGCACCTACGAGCAGTACTTC	TRBJ2-7	TRBV5-1	TRBD1	few
CASRSDRSRLAGVGTGELFF	TGTGCCAGCAGATCCGACAGGTCGAGGCTAGCGGGTGTCGGAACCGGGGAGCTGTTTTTT	TRBJ2-2	TRBV6-2/TRBV6-3	TRBD2	.
CASTRQDTQYF	TGTGCCAGCACCCGACAAGATACGCAGTATTTT	TRBJ2-3	TRBV6-5	.	.
CSARRTGSMANEQFF	TGCAGTGCTAGGCGTACAGGGAGTATGGCCAATGAGCAGTTCTTC	TRBJ2-1	TRBV20-1	.	.
CSARLAVFTDTQYF	TGCAGTGCTAGACTAGCGGTCTTCACAGATACGCAGTATTTT	TRBJ2-3	TRBV20-1	TRBD2	.
CSAGRTGGKNIQYF	TGCAGTGCTGGTAGGACAGGGGGTAAAAACATTCAGTACTTC	TRBJ2-4	TRBV20-1	TRBD1	.
CASSKDRGEQHF	TGTGCCAGCAGCAAAGACAGGGGTGAGCAGCATTTT	TRBJ1-5	TRBV7-2	TRBD1	.
CASSNTGGWGHNEQFF	TGTGCCAGCAGTAATACGGGGGGCTGGGGCCACAATGAGCAGTTCTTC	TRBJ2-1	TRBV6-1	.	.
CASSLYTEGEQYF	TGTGCCAGCAGCTTATACACAGAGGGCGAGCAGTACTTC	TRBJ2-7	TRBV7-9	.	.
CASSDREGYTF	TGTGCCAGCAGTGACCGCGAGGGCTACACCTTC	TRBJ1-2	TRBV2	.	.
CASSLAAGAKLFF	TGTGCCAGCAGCTTAGCGGCCGGGGCAAAACTGTTTTTT	TRBJ1-4	TRBV7-6	.	.
CSVEGLATNEQFF	TGCAGCGTTGAGGGACTAGCAACCAATGAGCAGTTCTTC	TRBJ2-1	TRBV29-1	TRBD2	few
CASSTTGTGWIYGYTF	TGTGCCAGCTCAACTACCGGGACAGGGTGGATATATGGCTACACCTTC	TRBJ1-2	TRBV18	TRBD1	.
CAISPDYEQYF	TGTGCCATCAGTCCCGATTACGAGCAGTACTTC	TRBJ2-7	TRBV10-3	.	.
CASGGSRAFF	TGTGCCAGCGGGGGGTCGAGGGCTTTCTTT	TRBJ1-1	TRBV21-1	.	.